The entry below gives a single T cell receptor (beta chain) sequence along with its context. Its antigen is currently unknown. After template switching added a universal primer site, the resulting cDNA carried unique molecular identifiers. TCRdb passed the 5' RACE reads through MiXCR, listing each CDR3 protein once. In the table there are around 670,000 distinct CDR3 sequences, approximately 6.1% of which are singletons. These data come from a study of identical twins. General study findings and limits: Some out-of-frame alpha sequences were shared by twins, and these showed excess low generation probability. Models, which agreed with sharing between unrelated individuals, nonetheless underestimated the out-of-frame TCR alpha sharing seen in monozygotic twins.

V trimming: 7 bases; J trimming: 4 bases; junction bases outside the gene matches: 7. Germline-derived CDR1 and CDR2 are SNHLY and FYNNEI. The CDR3 spans 14 residues. The specimen sequenced was naive T cells sorted from blood. This chain uses TRBV2 with TRBJ1-3; 7 bases match TRBD1. The sequence was obtained from a man younger than 35 in good health. Written as DNA, the CDR3 is TGTGCCAGCATCCTCCGGGACAGAGGAAACACCATATATTTT. Its translation: CASILRDRGNTIYF.